The 17 T cell receptor beta chains below were found in one sample sequenced in a study of T cell responses to AZD1222 COVID-19 vaccine. The protocol was immunoSEQ multiplex PCR, while the TCRdb copy is restricted to in-frame clones and leaves out a portion. Of 130,000 or so clones in the sample, 93% were seen once. Source: peripheral blood, taken on day 0 of AZD1222 vaccination. The receptor set was obtained from an adult in good health.

The chain joins TRBV28 to TRBJ2-2; TRBD2 matches at 13 bases. The length of the CDR3 is 18 residues. Germline-derived CDR1 and CDR2 are MDHEN and SYDVKM. V lost 5 bases, J lost 4 bases, and 10 bases stayed unmatched. DNA of the CDR3: TGTGCCAGCAGTACCGAGACTAGCGGGAGGTCGAGCACCGGGGAGCTGTTTTTT. Amino acids: CASSTETSGRSSTGELFF.

The chain uses TRBV19 and TRBJ1-2, with 7 bases aligning to TRBD1. Germline CDR1 reads LNHDA; CDR2 reads SQIVND (reference sequence). V dropped 5 bases and J dropped 6; count of bases not matched to a gene: 9. There are 14 residues in the CDR3. CDR3 region: CASSPNWDSDGYTF. In nucleotides, the CDR3 is TGTGCCAGTAGTCCGAACTGGGACAGCGATGGCTACACCTTC.

As to this clone: At one end the junction does not follow the germline gene, possibly because of a read error. This chain links TRBV16 with TRBJ1-4; D is possibly TRBD1 (5 bases). Germline V CDR1 and CDR2: KGHSY, FQNENV. The CDR3 contains 12 residues. For the CDR3, the DNA is TGTGCCAGCAGCCTAGAAGGGGAAAGACTGTTTTTT. Its protein product is CASSLEGERLFF.

This chain connects TRBV6-5 to TRBJ1-1, with TRBD1 as a possible D gene (5 bases). CDR3 length equals 14 residues. V lost 5 bases and J lost 4, with 14 bases in between. CDR1 MNHEY and CDR2 SVGAGI come from the germline V gene. Here the CDR3 DNA reads TGTGCCAGCAGTACTCGACAGATTGCCACTGAAGCTTTCTTT. This encodes CASSTRQIATEAFF.

The J gene is TRBJ2-3, the V gene TRBV9; 12 nucleotides align to TRBD2. The CDR3 spans 17 residues. Per germline, CDR1 SGDLS and CDR2 YYNGEE. V shed 4 bases and J 0 bases; nucleotides not matched to a gene: 6. The CDR3 loop is CASSSRTSGTSTDTQYF. The CDR3 DNA follows: TGTGCCAGCAGCTCAAGGACTAGCGGGACTAGCACAGATACGCAGTATTTT.

The chain has TRBV6-5 and TRBJ2-7; 10 bases are shared with TRBD2. Trimming removed 8 bases from V and 3 bases from J; junction bases left unmatched: 7. Looked up from germline, CDR1 is MNHEY and CDR2 is SVGAGI. This CDR3 contains 14 residues. The CDR3 DNA reads TGTGCCAGCGGTAGAACTAGCGGGAACTACGAGCAGTACTTC. Residues: CASGRTSGNYEQYF.

This clone was counted once. The rearrangement joins TRBV24-1 to TRBJ1-2; 7 positions agree with TRBD1. Trimming took 3 bases from V and 6 from J; bases not matched to a gene: 9. Germline CDR1 KGHDR, CDR2 SFDVKD. This CDR3 contains 15 residues. The CDR3 reads CATSDPTGQSDGYTF. CDR3 nucleotide sequence: TGTGCCACCAGTGATCCGACGGGACAGAGTGATGGCTACACCTTC.

This sequence joins TRBV3-1 (or the pseudogene TRBV3-2) and TRBJ1-1; D gene ambiguous. The CDR3 contains 13 residues. V lost 7 bases to trimming and J lost 3 bases, with 12 bases between them. Germline assignment: CDR1 LGHDT and CDR2 YNNKEL (reference sequence). CDR3 loop: CASTQGVDTEAFF. CDR3 coding DNA: TGTGCCAGCACTCAAGGAGTCGACACTGAAGCTTTCTTT.

The chain carries TRBV4-1 and TRBJ1-2; no firm D call. The CDR3 is 15 residues long. Germline assignment: CDR1 MGHRA and CDR2 YSYEKL. Trimming removed 1 base from V and 6 bases from J, with 15 bases in between. CDR3 amino acids: CASSQGASLLDGYTF. The CDR3 nucleotides are TGCGCCAGCAGCCAAGGGGCATCCCTTCTTGATGGCTACACCTTC.

The rearrangement links TRBV19 to TRBJ1-5, with 9 nucleotides matching TRBD1. The V gene end was trimmed by 5 bases and the J gene end by 5 bases; junction bases not matched to a gene: 13. The V gene's germline CDR1 is LNHDA and CDR2 SQIVND (reference sequence). This CDR3 contains 17 residues. The CDR3 DNA reads as TGTGCCAGTAGTCTACTACGGGACAGGGCTTCGGATCAGCCCCAGCATTTT. It encodes CASSLLRDRASDQPQHF.

This clone has just one count. The chain couples TRBV14 to TRBJ1-2; D not resolved. V was shortened by 4 bases and J by 2 bases, with 8 bases between the two germline ends. CDR3 length equals 13 residues. Looked up from germline, CDR1 is SGHDN and CDR2 is FVKESK. This CDR3 is CASSRHRNYGYTF. The CDR3 DNA is TGTGCCAGCAGCCGCCACAGAAACTATGGCTACACCTTC.

The J gene is TRBJ1-1, the V gene TRBV3-1 (or the pseudogene TRBV3-2); TRBD1 might be the D (5 bases). V was clipped by 6 bases and J by 0 bases, with 11 bases between them. The CDR3 sequence is 14 residues long. From germline, CDR1 is LGHDT and CDR2 YNNKEL (reference sequence). This CDR3 reads CASSTTGMNTEAFF. In DNA, the CDR3 is TGTGCCAGCAGTACCACAGGTATGAACACTGAAGCTTTCTTT.

This chain connects TRBV6-5 to TRBJ2-7, with D possibly being TRBD1 or TRBD2 (5 bases each). Per germline, CDR1 MNHEY and CDR2 SVGAGI. The CDR3 sequence is 14 residues long. V was trimmed by 2 bases and J by 0 bases, leaving 8 bases between them. CDR3 sequence (DNA): TGTGCCAGCAGTTACCGGGACGGCTCCTACGAGCAGTACTTC. Protein sequence: CASSYRDGSYEQYF.

The chain carries TRBV20-1 and TRBJ2-7; D tentatively fits TRBD1 or TRBD2 (5 bases each). CDR3 length: 11 residues. The germline gives CDR1 DFQATT, CDR2 SNEGSKA (reference sequence). V was clipped by 1 base and J by 6 bases, with 7 bases between them. As DNA, the CDR3 is TGCAGTGCTAGAGGGGGGTCCGAGCAGTACTTC. Protein sequence: CSARGGSEQYF.

The chain recombines TRBV6-5 with TRBJ2-7; TRBD1 is a possible D gene (6 bases). V was clipped by 7 bases and J by 4 bases, with 11 bases between them. The CDR3 consists of 12 residues. CDR1 is MNHEY, CDR2 SVGAGI, per germline. CDR3 coding DNA: TGTGCCAGCATTAACAGGGAGTACGAGCAGTACTTC. Amino acids: CASINREYEQYF.

The chain combines TRBV30 with TRBJ1-3; 8 positions agree with TRBD1. The CDR3 contains 12 residues. V dropped 5 bases and J dropped 4; count of bases not matched to a gene: 1. The germline gives CDR1 GTSNPN, CDR2 SVGIG (reference sequence). The CDR3 DNA reads TGTGCCTGGCGGGACAGGGGAAACACCATATATTTT. This translates into CAWRDRGNTIYF.

V and J are TRBV19 and TRBJ2-3; 8 nucleotides align to TRBD1. The CDR3 runs to 17 residues. Germline CDR1 reads LNHDA; CDR2 reads SQIVND (reference sequence). The V segment lost 5 bases and the J segment 1 base; nucleotides outside the gene matches: 11. The CDR3 DNA follows: TGTGCCAGTAGTGCCCGGACAGGGACATTGCGCACAGATACGCAGTATTTT. It encodes CASSARTGTLRTDTQYF.